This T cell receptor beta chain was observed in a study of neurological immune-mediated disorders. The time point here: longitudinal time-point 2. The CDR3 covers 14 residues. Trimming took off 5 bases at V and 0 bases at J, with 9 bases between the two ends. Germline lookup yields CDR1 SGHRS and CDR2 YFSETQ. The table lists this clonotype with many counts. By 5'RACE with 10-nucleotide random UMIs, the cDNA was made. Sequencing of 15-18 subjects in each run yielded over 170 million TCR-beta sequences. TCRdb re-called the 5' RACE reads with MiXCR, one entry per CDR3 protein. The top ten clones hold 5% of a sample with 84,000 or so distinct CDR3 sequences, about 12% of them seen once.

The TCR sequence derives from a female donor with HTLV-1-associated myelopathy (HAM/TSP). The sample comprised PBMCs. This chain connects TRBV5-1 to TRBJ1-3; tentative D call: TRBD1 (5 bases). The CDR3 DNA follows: TGCGCCAGCAGAGAAGGGACCTCTGGAAACACCATATATTTT. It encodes CASREGTSGNTIYF.